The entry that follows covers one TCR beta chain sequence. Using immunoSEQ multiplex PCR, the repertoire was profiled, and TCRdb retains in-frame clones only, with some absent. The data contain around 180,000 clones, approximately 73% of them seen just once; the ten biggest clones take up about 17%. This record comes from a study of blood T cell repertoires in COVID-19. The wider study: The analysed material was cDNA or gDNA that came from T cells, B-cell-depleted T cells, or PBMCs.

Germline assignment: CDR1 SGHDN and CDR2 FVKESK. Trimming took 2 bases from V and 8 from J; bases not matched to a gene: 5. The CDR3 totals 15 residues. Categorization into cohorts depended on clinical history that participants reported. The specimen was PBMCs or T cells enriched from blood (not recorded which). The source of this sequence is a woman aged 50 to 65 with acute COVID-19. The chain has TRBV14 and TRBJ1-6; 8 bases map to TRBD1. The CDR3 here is CASSQRTGSDSPLHF. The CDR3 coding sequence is TGTGCCAGCAGCCAAAGGACAGGGAGTGATTCACCCCTCCACTTT.